These 25 T cell receptor beta chains were all obtained from the same sample, sequenced in a study of cytomegalovirus exposure and HLA in healthy donors. Sequencing used immunoSEQ multiplex PCR; TCRdb keeps in-frame clones, though not all of them. The sample carries approximately 160,000 clones, 91% recorded once. Input material: PBMCs. The receptor source for this set is a woman between 18 and 29 years old in good health and CMV-seropositive.

This clone has a handful of counts. The chain employs TRBV2 and TRBJ1-2; TRBD1 matches 7 bases. CDR1 SNHLY and CDR2 FYNNEI come from the germline V gene. The CDR3 is 14 amino acids. V gave up 8 bases and J gave up 4 bases; unmatched junction bases: 10. The CDR3 nucleotides are TGTGCCAGCGAGGAAACAGGGGCGGCCTATGGCTACACCTTC. It encodes CASEETGAAYGYTF.

The chain links TRBV7-8 to TRBJ2-1, with D perhaps TRBD2 (6 bases). Between the trimmed V and J ends, which lost 1 base and 0 bases, there was a span of 16 bases. Germline CDR1 reads SGHVS; CDR2 reads FQNEAQ. The CDR3 length is 18 residues. The DNA of the CDR3 is TGTGCCAGCAGCTTAGTCTATCGGGGGTCTAGCTCCTACAATGAGCAGTTCTTC. It codes for CASSLVYRGSSSYNEQFF. Filled out from reference TRBV7-8 and TRBJ2-1, the complete variable domain reads GAGVSQSPRYKVAKRGQDVALRCDPISGHVSLFWYQQALGQGPEFLTYFQNEAQLDKSGLPSDRFFAERPEGSVSTLKIQRTQQEDSAVYLCASSLVYRGSSSYNEQFFGPGTRLTVL.

The rearrangement links TRBV5-1 to TRBJ1-2; no firm D call. The CDR3 spans 13 residues. Looked up from germline, CDR1 is SGHRS and CDR2 is YFSETQ. Trimming stripped 0 bases from V and 6 bases from J, with 9 bases between. CDR3 sequence reads: CASSLGGSDGYTF. The DNA of the CDR3 is TGCGCCAGCAGCTTGGGAGGGTCCGATGGCTACACCTTC. The whole variable domain, remainder taken from reference TRBV5-1 and TRBJ1-2, is KAGVTQTPRYLIKTRGQQVTLSCSPISGHRSVSWYQQTPGQGLQFLFEYFSETQRNKGNFPGRFSGRQFSNSRSEMNVSTLELGDSALYLCASSLGGSDGYTFGSGTRLTVV.

This chain's CDR3 is CATSSPQTGLVGELFF. The CDR3 nucleotides read TGTGCCACCAGCAGTCCCCAGACAGGGCTCGTAGGGGAGCTGTTTTTT. The V and J genes are TRBV15 and TRBJ2-2; 7 positions agree with TRBD1. The CDR3 has 16 residues. The germline CDR1 and CDR2 sequences are LNHNV and YYDKDF (reference sequence). Trimming cost V 3 bases and J 8 bases; bases outside gene matches: 12.

CDR3 in amino acids: CASSTLGQAGGYTF. The DNA for the CDR3 is TGTGCCAGTAGTACCCTCGGACAGGCGGGTGGCTACACCTTC. The chain carries TRBV19 and TRBJ1-2, with TRBD1 matching over 7 bases. CDR3 size: 14 residues. Unmatched junction bases numbered 9, after V lost 4 bases and J lost 7 bases. Germline-derived CDR1 and CDR2 are LNHDA and SQIVND (reference sequence).

This chain joins TRBV7-2 and TRBJ2-7, with 13 bases matching TRBD2. This CDR3 contains 15 residues. The J segment lost 5 bases and the V segment lost 4 bases, leaving 5 bases of the junction unmatched. Germline V CDR1 and CDR2: SGHTA, FQGNSA. CDR3 region: CASSSTGTSGNEQYF. The CDR3 DNA is TGTGCCAGCAGCTCGACCGGGACTAGCGGGAACGAGCAGTACTTC.

This chain joins TRBV5-4 and TRBJ2-7; 7 bases fit TRBD1. Germline loops: CDR1 SGHNT, CDR2 YYREEE (reference sequence). The CDR3 length is 14 residues. V was clipped by 7 bases and J by 1 base; unmatched bases: 8. The CDR3 DNA sequence: TGTGCCAGCGGCCGGGACAGCCTTTCCTACGAGCAGTACTTC. As protein: CASGRDSLSYEQYF. The variable domain in full, with the rest retrieved from reference TRBV5-4 and TRBJ2-7, is ETGVTQSPTHLIKTRGQQVTLRCSSQSGHNTVSWYQQALGQGPQFIFQYYREEENGRGNFPPRFSGLQFPNYSSELNVNALELDDSALYLCASGRDSLSYEQYFGPGTRLTVT.

The chain recombines TRBV5-1 with TRBJ2-7; 10 bases agree with TRBD1. Germline lookup yields CDR1 SGHRS and CDR2 YFSETQ. CDR3 length equals 14 residues. With V trimmed by 0 bases and J by 6 bases, 3 bases remained unmatched. This CDR3 reads CASSLGQGAAEQYF. The CDR3 nucleotides read TGCGCCAGCAGCTTGGGACAGGGGGCGGCCGAGCAGTACTTC.

The chain employs TRBV7-2 and TRBJ2-7; tentatively, D is TRBD1 (5 bases). Germline CDR1 reads SGHTA; CDR2 reads FQGNSA. The CDR3 consists of 13 residues. Trimming pared 5 bases from V and 7 bases from J, leaving 15 bases between. The CDR3 region is CASSVGQAKEQYF. DNA of the CDR3: TGTGCCAGCAGCGTCGGACAAGCCAAGGAGCAGTACTTC. Full variable domain (rest looked up from reference TRBV7-2 and TRBJ2-7): GAGVSQSPSNKVTEKGKDVELRCDPISGHTALYWYRQSLGQGLEFLIYFQGNSAPDKSGLPSDRFSAERTGGSVSTLTIQRTQQEDSAVYLCASSVGQAKEQYFGPGTRLTVT.

The chain recombines TRBV29-1 with TRBJ2-5, with 12 bases aligning to TRBD1. V was pared by 3 bases and J by 5 bases, with 7 bases of the junction left unmatched. The CDR3 sequence is 15 residues long. Per the germline V gene, CDR1 is SQVTM and CDR2 is ANQGSEA. CDR3 DNA: TGCAGCGTTGAGGGGCGGGACAGGGGGCGGGAGACCCAGTACTTC. This translates into CSVEGRDRGRETQYF.

The sample holds a few counts of this clone. The chain employs TRBV19 and TRBJ1-2; TRBD1 aligns across 7 bases. The CDR3 totals 15 residues. Germline lookup yields CDR1 LNHDA and CDR2 SQIVND (reference sequence). The trim removed 1 base at V and 3 bases at J, leaving 5 bases unmatched. CDR3: CASSIASTGDYGYTF. For the CDR3, the DNA is TGTGCCAGTAGTATAGCATCAACAGGGGACTATGGCTACACCTTC.

This sequence joins TRBV13 and TRBJ2-2; tentatively, D is TRBD1 (6 bases). CDR1 PRHDT and CDR2 FYEKMQ come from the germline V gene (reference sequence). V was cut by 3 bases and J by 6 bases, with 17 bases left in between. CDR3 length equals 16 residues. The CDR3 DNA reads TGTGCCAGCAGCTTTCCACAGGGTAGTTTTCCCGGGGAGCTGTTTTTT. This sequence encodes CASSFPQGSFPGELFF.

This clone has just a few counts. This sequence joins TRBV28 and TRBJ2-3; 12 bases agree with TRBD2. The CDR3 length is 17 residues. V lost 2 bases to trimming and J lost 5 bases; unmatched junction nucleotides: 8. Germline loops: CDR1 MDHEN, CDR2 SYDVKM. CDR3 residues: CASSLPRLAGEVDTQYF. As DNA, the CDR3 is TGTGCCAGCAGTTTACCCCGACTAGCGGGAGAGGTAGATACGCAGTATTTT.

The J gene is TRBJ2-7, the V gene TRBV9, with 14 bases lining up with TRBD2. The CDR3 has 16 amino acids. V trimming: 4 bases; J trimming: 2 bases; junction bases outside the gene matches: 5. Germline V gene data show CDR1 as SGDLS and CDR2 as YYNGEE. Here the CDR3 reads CASSPGLAGGPYEQYF. In DNA, the CDR3 is TGTGCCAGCAGCCCAGGACTAGCGGGAGGCCCCTACGAGCAGTACTTC.

The chain recombines TRBV25-1 with TRBJ2-1; 10 bases are a match to TRBD2. The trim removed 6 bases at V and 3 bases at J, leaving 8 bases unmatched. Germline V CDR1 and CDR2: MGHDK, SYGVNS. This CDR3 is 16 amino acids long. CDR3 region: CASSARAGGDYNEQFF. In DNA, the CDR3 is TGTGCCAGCAGCGCCAGAGCGGGAGGGGACTACAATGAGCAGTTCTTC.

This rearrangement joins TRBV19 to TRBJ1-3; 10 nucleotides agree with TRBD1. CDR1 is LNHDA and CDR2 is SQIVND in the germline V gene (reference sequence). V dropped 6 bases and J dropped 4; count of bases not matched to a gene: 12. This CDR3 region has 17 residues. CDR3 region: CASSRTRQGARGNTIYF. For the CDR3, the DNA is TGTGCCAGTAGCCGCACGAGACAGGGGGCGAGGGGAAACACCATATATTTT.

The rearrangement links TRBV6-6 to TRBJ2-5; 8 bases agree with TRBD2. Germline V lookup: CDR1 MNHNY, CDR2 SVGAGI (reference sequence). J gave up 4 bases and V 7 bases, and 11 bases lay outside the gene matches. The CDR3 is 15 amino acids. Written as DNA, the CDR3 is TGTGCCAGCACCGAGGCGAGCGGGAGTCGAGAGACCCAGTACTTC. Protein: CASTEASGSRETQYF.

The rearrangement joins TRBV25-1 to TRBJ2-1; 9 nucleotides match TRBD1. Germline trimming cut 5 bases from V and 16 bases from J; bases unmatched to any gene: 6. Germline V lookup: CDR1 MGHDK, CDR2 SYGVNS. The CDR3 extends over 11 amino acids. CDR3 DNA: TGTGCCAGCAGTTCCGGGACAGGGTACTTCTTC. This sequence encodes CASSSGTGYFF.

J is TRBJ2-7 and V is TRBV28; TRBD2 matches 8 bases. Germline CDR1 reads MDHEN; CDR2 reads SYDVKM. The CDR3 extends over 14 amino acids. The V segment lost 8 bases and the J segment 5 bases; nucleotides outside the gene matches: 11. CDR3 amino acids: CASAAGGRENEQYF. The CDR3 DNA is TGTGCCAGCGCTGCGGGAGGACGGGAGAACGAGCAGTACTTC. The full variable domain, in which reference TRBV28 and TRBJ2-7 provide the parts outside the CDR3, is DVKVTQSSRYLVKRTGEKVFLECVQDMDHENMFWYRQDPGLGLRLIYFSYDVKMKEKGDIPEGYSVSREKKERFSLILESASTNQTSMYLCASAAGGRENEQYFGPGTRLTVT.

The chain uses TRBV11-2 and TRBJ2-5, with D possibly matching TRBD2 (5 bases). Trimming took off 1 base at V and 4 bases at J, with 13 bases between the two ends. CDR3 length: 15 amino acids. Germline lookup yields CDR1 SGHAT and CDR2 FQNNGV. This CDR3 is CASSLGVRSGETQYF. The CDR3, as DNA: TGTGCCAGCAGCTTAGGGGTTAGGAGCGGAGAGACCCAGTACTTC.

The chain combines TRBV27 with TRBJ2-2, with D unresolved. The V gene's germline CDR1 is MNHEY and CDR2 SMNVEV (reference sequence). V lost 3 bases, J lost 6 bases, and 5 bases lay in between. The CDR3 loop spans 12 amino acids. The CDR3 sequence is CASSFSAGELFF. In DNA, the CDR3 is TGTGCCAGCAGTTTCAGCGCCGGGGAGCTGTTTTTT.

The chain is built from TRBV6-1 and TRBJ1-6; tentatively, D is TRBD1 (6 bases). Germline-derived CDR1 and CDR2 are MNHNS and SASEGT. The CDR3 contains 16 residues. Deletions cut 4 bases from V and 0 bases from J, with 10 bases between. The CDR3 sequence: CASSAQGSSYNSPLHF. The CDR3 DNA is TGTGCCAGCAGTGCACAGGGCAGCTCCTATAATTCACCCCTCCACTTT.

The chain has TRBV15 and TRBJ1-5, with TRBD1 as a possible D gene (5 bases). The V gene's germline CDR1 is LNHNV and CDR2 YYDKDF (reference sequence). Trimming stripped 5 bases from V and 3 bases from J, with 17 bases between. The CDR3 has 16 amino acids. CDR3 bases: TGTGCCACCAGCGGATCGAAACAGGTTACCAATCAGCCCCAGCATTTT. Translated: CATSGSKQVTNQPQHF.

For the CDR3, the DNA is TGTGCCAGCAGACCACAGGGGCCTGGGGAGACCCAGTACTTC. It translates to CASRPQGPGETQYF. This rearrangement joins TRBV6-7 to TRBJ2-5, with TRBD1 matching over 7 bases. TRBV6-7 belongs to the ORF category, with a function that is uncertain. V dropped 6 bases and J dropped 5; count of bases not matched to a gene: 9. CDR3 length: 14 residues.

The chain uses TRBV7-6 and TRBJ1-2, with 9 bases that match TRBD1. J was trimmed by 6 bases and V by 5 bases; bases with no gene match: 10. The CDR3 covers 15 residues. CDR1 and CDR2 (germline): SGHVS, FNYEAQ. The CDR3, as DNA: TGTGCCAGCAGCCCGGGACAGGGCCCTTTGCATGGCTACACCTTC. This sequence encodes CASSPGQGPLHGYTF.